A single sample is the source of the 2 T cell receptor beta chains below, sequenced in a study of shared clonotypes between healthy human individuals. Profiled with immunoSEQ multiplex PCR; TCRdb holds only in-frame clones, not every one. The data contain 1.4 million or so clones, roughly 98.5% of them singletons. The material sequenced was naive CD4+ T cells sorted from blood. Subset given: CD45RA+ positively selected. All receptors derive from a man younger than 45 in good health.

The rearrangement joins TRBV5-1 to TRBJ2-7; 11 bases match TRBD1. The CDR3 sequence is 17 residues long. With V trimmed by 0 bases and J by 3 bases, 8 bases remained unmatched. Germline CDR1 SGHRS, CDR2 YFSETQ. The CDR3 DNA reads TGCGCCAGCAGCTTGGGGACAGGGGGCGTATCCGGCTACGAGCAGTACTTC. Translated: CASSLGTGGVSGYEQYF.

This clone was found once. V is TRBV5-4 and J is TRBJ2-7, with D possibly TRBD1 on 6 matching bases. CDR1 is SGHNT and CDR2 is YYREEE in the germline V gene (reference sequence). The CDR3 length is 14 residues. With 3 bases removed from V and 2 bases from J, the gap between germline ends came to 12 bases. The CDR3 sequence: CASSSRDIPYEQYF. The CDR3 nucleotides are TGTGCCAGCAGCTCCCGGGACATCCCCTACGAGCAGTACTTC. The full variable domain, in which reference TRBV5-4 and TRBJ2-7 provide the parts outside the CDR3, is ETGVTQSPTHLIKTRGQQVTLRCSSQSGHNTVSWYQQALGQGPQFIFQYYREEENGRGNFPPRFSGLQFPNYSSELNVNALELDDSALYLCASSSRDIPYEQYFGPGTRLTVT.